The rows below give T cell receptor beta chains drawn from one sample of a study of patients and donors after allogeneic stem cell transplantation. TCRdb re-analysed the RT-PCR reads in MiXCR, keeping a single row per CDR3 protein. Of around 200,000 distinct CDR3 sequences listed, around 41% are singletons. Sequencing was carried out using blood, either unsorted or a sorted T cell fraction (not recorded which). The receptor set was obtained from a human donor who was either an allogeneic HSCT recipient or a stem cell or donor lymphocyte infusion donor (not recorded which). It is not recorded whose cells these are; they may come from a transplant donor. CDR3s include the opening cysteine and the closing phenylalanine or tryptophan.

>TRBV7-3|TRBJ1-6
CASSSYGTGDSPLHF
>TRBV7-2|TRBJ2-1
CASSLDFSYNEQFF
>TRBV15|TRBJ2-5
CATSWNRGEETQYF
>TRBV18|TRBJ1-3
CASSPASGTSGNTIYF
>TRBV2|TRBJ1-6
CASYIGDRNSPLHF
>TRBV12-3/TRBV12-4|TRBJ1-1
CASSVIPGQGAFF
>TRBV20-1|TRBJ1-2
CSARRLETGQYSANYGYTF
>TRBV13|TRBJ1-2
CASSLGRQDGYTF
>TRBV18|TRBJ1-2
CASSSRQINYGYTF
>TRBV29-1|TRBJ2-3
CSVPRIAGGTDTQYF
>TRBV5-1|TRBJ1-5
CASSPGFGGNQPQHF
>TRBV10-3|TRBJ1-1
CAISTTASTEAFF
>TRBV7-3|TRBJ1-2
CASSLDRANYGYTF
>TRBV5-1|TRBJ1-5
CASSPDLSNQPQHF
>TRBV20-1|TRBJ1-1
CSARVAQGGANTEAFF
>TRBV2|TRBJ1-1
CASSWSGDPTPAFF
>TRBV5-1|TRBJ1-5
CASSPRFGNNQPQHF
>TRBV12-3/TRBV12-4|TRBJ2-3
CASSNIQGKTQYF
>TRBV7-2|TRBJ1-4
CASSPRTGTNEKLFF
>TRBV12-3/TRBV12-4|TRBJ2-5
CASTRQVAEETQYF
>TRBV4-1|TRBJ1-4
CASSQDSGGAEKLFF
>TRBV25-1|TRBJ2-5
CASSAAGLQETQYF
>TRBV12-3/TRBV12-4|TRBJ1-1
CASSSPFGGWNTEAFF
>TRBV28|TRBJ1-2
CASSTGTGRNYGYTF
>TRBV20-1|TRBJ1-1
CSARGYKGNTEAFF
>TRBV28|TRBJ1-4
CASSLYLVLNEKLFF
>TRBV10-3|TRBJ1-5
CAISEAQGAVGNQPQHF
>TRBV29-1|TRBJ1-1
CSVDLGGTEAFF
>TRBV4-1|TRBJ1-5
CASSQVLWQGYQPQHF
>TRBV25-1|TRBJ2-1
CASSPEDNQFF
>TRBV7-3|TRBJ2-2
CASSLSQGTGELFF
>TRBV12-3/TRBV12-4|TRBJ1-5
CASSSGTVSNQPQHF
>TRBV4-2|TRBJ2-7
CASSPDREAYEQYF
>TRBV7-8|TRBJ2-5
CASSLDDFAQTQYF
>TRBV29-1|TRBJ2-1
CSVEGRGHLQTNEQFF
>TRBV20-1|TRBJ1-2
CSASGGAENNYGYTF
>TRBV3-1|TRBJ1-1
CASSHASLDRVNTEAFF
>TRBV7-9|TRBJ2-7
CASSLAGTSFNEQYF
>TRBV30|TRBJ1-5
CASAHRDDQPQHF
>TRBV5-5|TRBJ2-1
CASSSGLGPLEQFF
>TRBV15|TRBJ2-3
CATSRSGAALDTQYF
>TRBV12-3/TRBV12-4|TRBJ1-1
CASSSIYEAFF
>TRBV28|TRBJ1-1
CASRKTGRTEAFF
>TRBV12-3/TRBV12-4|TRBJ1-3
CASSRYWELSGNTIYF
>TRBV4-2|TRBJ1-6
CASSLRGRTVNRPPLHF
>TRBV6-5|TRBJ2-2
CASSQRGGGTGELFF
>TRBV18|TRBJ1-3
CASSPASSSGNTIYF
>TRBV7-9|TRBJ1-2
CASSLARELLNYGYTF
>TRBV20-1|TRBJ2-2
CSARPTGFTGELFF
>TRBV6-2/TRBV6-3|TRBJ2-2
CASSSLTGEAGELFF
>TRBV11-2|TRBJ2-1
CASYRAGSNEQFF
>TRBV10-3|TRBJ1-2
CAISERSDKYYGYTF